A single sample gave rise to the 19 T cell receptor beta chains below, sequenced in a study of PD-L1 blockade in urothelial cancer (TCRdb year 2017). What the time point label conveys for this sample: pretreatment peripheral blood. Library creation used the immunoSEQ multiplex PCR assay. The table was pulled from immuneACCESS by TCRdb, which kept in-frame rearrangements only. Such tables lose some clones; where checked, under half of the loss comes from unresolved V genes, and the rest has no known cause. The sample contains just under 65,000 clones, more than 80% of them found a single time. Around 1.6% of the sample rests with the top ten. Source: PBMCs, taken around atezolizumab (anti-PD-L1) treatment. Receptors were obtained from a man aged 70-80 years with urothelial cancer.

This clone was seen only a few times. The chain uses TRBV7-3 and TRBJ2-3, with D hard to call. This CDR3 has 15 residues. The ends were cut back, 5 bases at V and 0 bases at J, with 12 bases in the middle. Germline CDR1 reads SGHTA; CDR2 reads FQGTGA. CDR3 sequence reads: CASSAAAASTDTQYF. CDR3 nucleotide sequence: TGTGCCAGCAGCGCGGCTGCGGCTAGCACAGATACGCAGTATTTT.

The chain has TRBV29-1 and TRBJ2-2; 10 nucleotides line up with TRBD1. The V and J ends lost 4 bases and 4 bases, in that order; junction bases with no gene match: 3. The CDR3 is 14 residues long. CDR1 SQVTM and CDR2 ANQGSEA come from the germline V gene. The CDR3 protein is CSVVDRGSTGELFF. Here the CDR3 DNA reads TGCAGCGTTGTGGACAGGGGGTCCACCGGGGAGCTGTTTTTT.

The genes are TRBV11-2 and TRBJ1-3; D not certain. The CDR3 is 15 amino acids. V lost 5 bases, J lost 0 bases, and 11 bases lay in between. CDR1 is SGHAT and CDR2 is FQNNGV in the germline V gene. In DNA, the CDR3 is TGTGCCAGCAGCAATAGTGGTTTCTCTGGAAACACCATATATTTT. Translated, it gives CASSNSGFSGNTIYF.

This chain connects TRBV5-1 to TRBJ2-2; unclear D gene. Trimming removed 1 base from V and 3 bases from J, with 4 bases in between. In germline, CDR1 is SGHRS, CDR2 YFSETQ. CDR3 length: 13 amino acids. CDR3 in DNA: TGCGCCAGCAGCTTGTCATACACCGGGGAGCTGTTTTTT. It encodes CASSLSYTGELFF.

The V gene is TRBV2, the J gene TRBJ2-1; D perhaps matches TRBD1 (6 bases). Trimming shortened V by 2 bases and J by 0 bases, and 8 bases separated the two germline ends. The germline V gene encodes CDR1 SNHLY and CDR2 FYNNEI. The CDR3 runs 15 residues. The CDR3, as DNA: TGTGCCAGCAGTGAAAGAGGGGGCTCCTACAATGAGCAGTTCTTC. Translated, it gives CASSERGGSYNEQFF.

The chain has TRBV28 and TRBJ1-4; no definite D call. The CDR3 runs to 14 residues. V lost 5 bases to trimming and J lost 4 bases, with 11 bases between them. Germline V gives CDR1 MDHEN, CDR2 SYDVKM. The CDR3 sequence: CASSLAGFNEKLFF. The CDR3 coding sequence is TGTGCCAGCAGTCTGGCAGGATTTAATGAAAAACTGTTTTTT.

The genes are TRBV5-1 and TRBJ2-3; 7 positions match TRBD1. Unmatched junction bases numbered 4, after V lost 5 bases and J lost 1 base. CDR1 is SGHRS, CDR2 YFSETQ, per germline. The CDR3 length is 14 residues. CDR3 region: CASSFTGGTDTQYF. The CDR3 DNA reads as TGCGCCAGCAGTTTTACAGGGGGCACAGATACGCAGTATTTT.

The chain links TRBV27 to TRBJ1-5, with D possibly being TRBD1 (6 bases). Per germline, CDR1 MNHEY and CDR2 SMNVEV (reference sequence). The CDR3 covers 16 residues. Trimming took 8 bases from V and 2 from J, leaving 19 bases between them. The CDR3 is CASRPRGAWGNQPQHF. The CDR3 DNA sequence: TGTGCCAGCCGACCCCGGGGGGCATGGGGCAATCAGCCCCAGCATTTT.

V is TRBV27 and J is TRBJ2-7; a possible D gene is TRBD2 (6 bases). The V gene's germline CDR1 is MNHEY and CDR2 SMNVEV (reference sequence). This CDR3 region has 14 residues. V dropped 6 bases and J dropped 1 base, with 13 bases sitting between them. CDR3 loop: CASRGGHSSYEQYF. The CDR3, as DNA: TGTGCCAGCAGGGGAGGACATTCGTCCTACGAGCAGTACTTC.

The V call is TRBV19, the J call TRBJ1-5; D possibly corresponds to TRBD1 (5 bases). The CDR3 is 15 residues long. CDR1 and CDR2 from the germline V gene are LNHDA and SQIVND (reference sequence). Trimming cost V 1 base and J 1 base, with 8 bases left between them. The CDR3 DNA is TGTGCCAGTAGTATAGTAGGGGTAAGCAATCAGCCCCAGCATTTT. It encodes CASSIVGVSNQPQHF.

The V call is TRBV11-2, the J call TRBJ2-7, with TRBD1 matching 8 bases. V gave up 5 bases and J gave up 5 bases; unmatched junction bases: 8. This CDR3 has 14 residues. Per the germline V gene, CDR1 is SGHAT and CDR2 is FQNNGV. The DNA for the CDR3 is TGTGCCAGCAGCGCTACTCAGGGGGCGGACGAGCAGTACTTC. This translates into CASSATQGADEQYF.

J is TRBJ2-3 and V is TRBV4-3; 9 bases map to TRBD2. The CDR3 loop spans 20 amino acids. Germline CDR1 reads LGHNA; CDR2 reads YSLEER. The ends lost 0 bases at V and 6 bases at J; junction bases unmatched: 19. CDR3 sequence reads: CASSQDWLRRIAGALDTQYF. As DNA, the CDR3 is TGCGCCAGCAGCCAAGATTGGTTGCGCCGAATAGCGGGAGCACTCGATACGCAGTATTTT.

V gene TRBV9 combines with J gene TRBJ1-1; a weak D match, TRBD1 (5 bases). Trimming removed 2 bases at V and 1 base at J, with 9 bases between. This CDR3 is 14 amino acids long. The germline gives CDR1 SGDLS, CDR2 YYNGEE. The CDR3: CASSVGGTNTEAFF. The CDR3 bases are TGTGCCAGCAGCGTGGGGGGTACGAACACTGAAGCTTTCTTT.

The chain joins TRBV6-6 to TRBJ2-2, with a weak D call TRBD2 (5 bases). The CDR3 is made up of 14 amino acids. Germline V gene lookup returns CDR1 MNHNY and CDR2 SVGAGI (reference sequence). With 3 bases removed from V and 5 bases from J, the gap between germline ends came to 10 bases. The DNA for the CDR3 is TGTGCCAGCAGTTATGTATCGGGGACCGGGGAGCTGTTTTTT. This gives the protein CASSYVSGTGELFF.

The rearrangement links TRBV5-5 to TRBJ2-3; 11 bases are shared with TRBD2. Germline-derived CDR1 and CDR2 are SGHKS and YYEKEE (reference sequence). This CDR3 spans 16 amino acids. The J segment lost 3 bases and the V segment lost 3 bases, leaving 6 bases of the junction unmatched. The CDR3 DNA reads as TGTGCCAGCAGCTCGCTAGCGGGAGGAAAAACAGATACGCAGTATTTT. It codes for CASSSLAGGKTDTQYF. Drawing the rest from reference TRBV5-5 and TRBJ2-3, the complete variable domain is DAGVTQSPTHLIKTRGQQVTLRCSPISGHKSVSWYQQVLGQGPQFIFQYYEKEERGRGNFPDRFSARQFPNYSSELNVNALLLGDSALYLCASSSLAGGKTDTQYFGPGTRLTVL.

This sequence joins TRBV11-2 and TRBJ1-5; unclear D gene. Germline V gene data show CDR1 as SGHAT and CDR2 as FQNNGV. V was trimmed by 0 bases and J by 0 bases, leaving 15 bases between them. CDR3 length: 18 amino acids. CDR3 nucleotide sequence: TGTGCCAGCAGCTTAGATTTCCAGGATGGCTATAGCAATCAGCCCCAGCATTTT. Amino acids: CASSLDFQDGYSNQPQHF.

This clone was detected only once. The gene calls are TRBV28 and TRBJ1-5; D gene uncertain. V lost 3 bases to trimming and J lost 5 bases, with 23 bases between them. Germline lookup yields CDR1 MDHEN and CDR2 SYDVKM. The CDR3 extends over 18 amino acids. CDR3 sequence: CASSLSKGLGSGDQPQHF. For the CDR3, the DNA is TGTGCCAGCAGTTTGTCCAAGGGTTTGGGGAGCGGGGATCAGCCCCAGCATTTT.

The CDR3 loop reads CASSLYGTGTVETQYF. CDR3 DNA sequence: TGCGCCAGCAGCTTGTATGGGACAGGGACGGTGGAGACCCAGTACTTC. The rearrangement links TRBV5-1 to TRBJ2-5; TRBD1 agrees at 9 bases. CDR3 length equals 16 residues. Trimming at V came to 1 base and at J to 5 bases, leaving 9 bases not matched to a gene. From germline, CDR1 is SGHRS and CDR2 YFSETQ.

The gene calls are TRBV28 and TRBJ2-3; 10 bases are shared with TRBD2. The CDR3 is made up of 16 amino acids. Germline V gene lookup returns CDR1 MDHEN and CDR2 SYDVKM. Trimming at V came to 4 bases and at J to 5 bases, leaving 9 bases not matched to a gene. The CDR3 bases are TGTGCCAGCAGTTCCCCTAGCGGGAGTGGTATAGATACGCAGTATTTT. Amino acid sequence: CASSSPSGSGIDTQYF.